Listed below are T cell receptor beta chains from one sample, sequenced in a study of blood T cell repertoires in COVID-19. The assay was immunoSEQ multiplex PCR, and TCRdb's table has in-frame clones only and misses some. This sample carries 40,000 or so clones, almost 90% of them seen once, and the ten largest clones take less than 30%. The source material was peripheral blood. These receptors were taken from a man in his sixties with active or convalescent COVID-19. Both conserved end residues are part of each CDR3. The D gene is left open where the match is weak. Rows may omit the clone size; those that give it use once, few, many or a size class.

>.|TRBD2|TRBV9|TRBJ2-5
CASSRTSGSETQYF
TGTGCCAGCAGTCGGACTAGCGGGAGTGAGACCCAGTACTTC
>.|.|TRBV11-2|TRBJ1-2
CASSSGIRVNYGYTF
TGTGCCAGCAGCTCAGGGATACGGGTCAACTATGGCTACACCTTC
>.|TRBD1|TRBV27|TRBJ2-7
CASSLSGTVFSYEQYF
TGTGCCAGCAGTTTAAGTGGGACAGTGTTCTCCTACGAGCAGTACTTC
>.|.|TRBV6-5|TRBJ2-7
CASSYSIVSDYEQYF
TGTGCCAGCAGTTACTCGATAGTTTCCGACTACGAGCAGTACTTC
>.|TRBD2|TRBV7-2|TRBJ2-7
CASSSGTSGPYEQYF
TGTGCCAGCAGCTCGGGGACTAGCGGACCCTACGAGCAGTACTTC
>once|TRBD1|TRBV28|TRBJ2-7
CASSRPSDRLSVF
TGTGCCAGCAGCAGACCCTCGGACAGGTTGAGTGTCTTC
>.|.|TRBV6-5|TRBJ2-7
CASTSPLSYEQYF
TGTGCCAGCACGAGTCCACTCTCCTACGAGCAGTACTTC
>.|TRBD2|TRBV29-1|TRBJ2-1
CSVVGGRAYNEQFF
TGCAGCGTTGTCGGCGGGAGGGCGTACAATGAGCAGTTCTTC
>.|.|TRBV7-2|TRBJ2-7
CASSLGVAYEQYF
TGTGCCAGCAGCTTAGGTGTCGCCTACGAGCAGTACTTC
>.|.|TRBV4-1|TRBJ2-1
CASSDWTDNNEQFF
TGCGCCAGCAGCGATTGGACAGATAACAATGAGCAGTTCTTC
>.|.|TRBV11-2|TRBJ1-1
CASSLDRRTEAFF
TGTGCCAGCAGCTTAGATAGGAGGACTGAAGCTTTCTTT
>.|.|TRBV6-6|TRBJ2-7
CASSSPQVDSYEQYF
TGTGCCAGCAGTTCCCCACAGGTAGACTCCTACGAGCAGTACTTC
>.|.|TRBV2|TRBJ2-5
CASSEAGQGKPQYF
TGTGCCAGCAGTGAAGCGGGGCAGGGGAAGCCCCAGTACTTC
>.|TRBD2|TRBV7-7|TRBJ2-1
CASSPTTGGGNEQFF
TGTGCTAGCAGCCCAACCACCGGGGGGGGAAATGAGCAGTTCTTC
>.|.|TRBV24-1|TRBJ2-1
CATEIAGRNIPQQFF
TGTGCCACCGAAATTGCGGGACGAAACATTCCTCAGCAGTTCTTC
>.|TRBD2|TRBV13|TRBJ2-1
CASSQGTSGTSSYNEQFF
TGTGCCAGCAGCCAAGGGACTAGCGGAACGAGCTCCTACAATGAGCAGTTCTTC
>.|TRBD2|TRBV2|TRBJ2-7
CASSVTSGYYEQYF
TGTGCCAGCAGTGTGACTAGCGGGTACTACGAGCAGTACTTC
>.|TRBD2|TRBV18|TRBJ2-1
CASSVGEGLSYNEQFF
TGTGCCAGCTCAGTGGGGGAGGGCCTCTCCTACAATGAGCAGTTCTTC
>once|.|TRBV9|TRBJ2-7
CASSPHPGSGYEQYF
TGTGCCAGCAGCCCACACCCCGGTTCGGGTTACGAGCAGTACTTC
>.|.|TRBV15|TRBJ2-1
CATSRVQKQYNEQFF
TGTGCCACCAGCAGAGTACAGAAGCAATACAATGAGCAGTTCTTC
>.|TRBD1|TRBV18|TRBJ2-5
CASSPPDRGRPETQYF
TGTGCCAGCTCACCACCGGACAGGGGGCGACCAGAGACCCAGTACTTC
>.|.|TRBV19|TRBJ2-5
CASSLSGQETQYF
TGTGCCAGTTCGCTCAGCGGCCAAGAGACCCAGTACTTC
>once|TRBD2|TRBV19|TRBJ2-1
CASTKGGRGSDEQFF
TGTGCCAGTACCAAGGGCGGGAGGGGCAGCGATGAGCAGTTCTTC
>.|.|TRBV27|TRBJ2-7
CASSTWGSGSYEQYF
TGTGCCAGCAGTACCTGGGGTAGCGGTTCCTACGAGCAGTACTTC
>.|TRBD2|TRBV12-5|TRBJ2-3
CASGAGAGKDTQYF
TGTGCTAGTGGTGCGGGAGCGGGTAAAGATACGCAGTATTTT
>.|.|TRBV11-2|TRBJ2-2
CASSLFTTPGELFF
TGTGCCAGCAGCTTATTCACTACCCCAGGGGAGCTGTTTTTT
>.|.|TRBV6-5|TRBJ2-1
CATRGTLGHEQFF
TGTGCCACTCGGGGTACCCTAGGCCATGAGCAGTTCTTC
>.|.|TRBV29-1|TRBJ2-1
CSIKASGPEQFF
TGCAGCATCAAGGCGTCGGGTCCTGAGCAGTTCTTC
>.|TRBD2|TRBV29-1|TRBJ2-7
CSVKLLAGPYEQYF
TGCAGCGTGAAGTTACTAGCGGGCCCCTACGAGCAGTACTTC
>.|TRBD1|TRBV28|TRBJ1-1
CASSRQGNTEAFF
TGTGCCAGCAGCCGACAGGGTAACACTGAAGCTTTCTTT
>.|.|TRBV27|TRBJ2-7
CASSLGSSPEQYF
TGTGCCAGCAGTTTAGGGTCTAGCCCCGAGCAGTACTTC
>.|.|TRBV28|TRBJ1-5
CASSLAGVYQPQHF
TGTGCCAGCAGTTTGGCAGGGGTCTATCAGCCCCAGCATTTT
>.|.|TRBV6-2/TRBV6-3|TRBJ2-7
CASSYSRQVFRSYEQYF
TGTGCCAGCAGTTACTCGAGACAGGTATTTAGGTCCTACGAGCAGTACTTC
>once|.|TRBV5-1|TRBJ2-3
CASSYTPGPLGDTQYF
TGCGCCAGCAGCTATACCCCAGGGCCCCTGGGAGATACGCAGTATTTT
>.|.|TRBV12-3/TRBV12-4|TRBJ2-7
CASRPPQVLEQYF
TGTGCCAGCAGGCCACCTCAGGTCTTAGAGCAGTACTTC
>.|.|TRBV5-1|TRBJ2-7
CASSLLESYEQYF
TGCGCCAGCAGCTTGTTAGAGTCCTACGAGCAGTACTTC
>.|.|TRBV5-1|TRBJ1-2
CASSSVSNYGYTF
TGCGCCAGCAGCTCGGTATCTAACTATGGCTACACCTTC
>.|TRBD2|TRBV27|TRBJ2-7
CASSPSGTRLAGDEQYF
TGTGCCAGCAGTCCCTCCGGGACAAGACTAGCGGGAGACGAGCAGTACTTC
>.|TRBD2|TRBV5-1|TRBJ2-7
CASSLTSGSLEQYF
TGCGCCAGCAGCTTGACTAGCGGGAGTCTCGAGCAGTACTTC
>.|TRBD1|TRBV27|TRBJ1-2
CASSPLGDRGFRGYGYTF
TGTGCCAGCAGTCCCTTGGGGGACAGGGGGTTCCGGGGCTATGGCTACACCTTC
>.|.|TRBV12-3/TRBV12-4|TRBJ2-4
CASSPDSGIQYF
TGTGCCAGCAGCCCCGACTCGGGCATTCAGTACTTC
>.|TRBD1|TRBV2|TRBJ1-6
CARMTGSSYNSPLHF
TGTGCCAGAATGACAGGGAGCTCCTATAATTCACCCCTCCACTTT
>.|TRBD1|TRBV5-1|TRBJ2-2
CASRTGRNTGELFF
TGCGCCAGTAGGACAGGGCGTAACACCGGGGAGCTGTTTTTT
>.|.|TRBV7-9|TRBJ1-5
CASSQDTSNQPQHF
TGTGCCAGCAGCCAGGACACTAGCAATCAGCCCCAGCATTTT
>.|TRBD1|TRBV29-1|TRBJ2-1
CSVPDRATYNEQFF
TGCAGCGTTCCGGACAGGGCAACCTACAATGAGCAGTTCTTC
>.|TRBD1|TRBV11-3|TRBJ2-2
CASSLVWVTGGATGELFF
TGTGCCAGCAGCTTAGTATGGGTAACAGGGGGCGCGACCGGGGAGCTGTTTTTT
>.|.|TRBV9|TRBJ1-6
CASSVAGEGPLHF
TGTGCCAGCAGCGTAGCGGGCGAGGGCCCCCTCCACTTT
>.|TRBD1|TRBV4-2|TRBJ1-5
CASSQEPGQGSQPQHF
TGTGCCAGCAGCCAAGAGCCCGGACAGGGCAGCCAGCCCCAGCATTTT
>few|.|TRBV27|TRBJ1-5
CASSLNSGDSNQPQHF
TGTGCCAGCAGTTTAAATTCGGGGGATAGCAATCAGCCCCAGCATTTT
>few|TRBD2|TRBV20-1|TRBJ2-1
CSAPGGNEQFF
TGCAGTGCTCCGGGGGGCAATGAGCAGTTCTTC
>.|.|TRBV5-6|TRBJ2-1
CASSFGVGGQAEQFF
TGTGCCAGCAGCTTCGGGGTTGGCGGTCAAGCTGAGCAGTTCTTC
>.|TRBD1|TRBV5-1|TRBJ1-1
CASSRGDRDTEAFF
TGCGCCAGCAGCCGCGGAGACAGGGACACTGAAGCTTTCTTT